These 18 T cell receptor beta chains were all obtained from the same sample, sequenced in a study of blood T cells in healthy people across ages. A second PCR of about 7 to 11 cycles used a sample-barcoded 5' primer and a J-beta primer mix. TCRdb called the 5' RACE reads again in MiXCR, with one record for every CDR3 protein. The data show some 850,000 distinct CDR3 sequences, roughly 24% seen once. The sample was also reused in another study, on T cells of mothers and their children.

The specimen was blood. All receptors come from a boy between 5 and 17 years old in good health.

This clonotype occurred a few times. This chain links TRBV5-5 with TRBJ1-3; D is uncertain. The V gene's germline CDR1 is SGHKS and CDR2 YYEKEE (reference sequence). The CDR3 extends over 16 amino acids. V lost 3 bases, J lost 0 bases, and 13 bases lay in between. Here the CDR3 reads CASSYSTGNSGNTIYF. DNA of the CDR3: TGTGCCAGCAGCTATTCTACGGGGAACTCTGGAAACACCATATATTTT.

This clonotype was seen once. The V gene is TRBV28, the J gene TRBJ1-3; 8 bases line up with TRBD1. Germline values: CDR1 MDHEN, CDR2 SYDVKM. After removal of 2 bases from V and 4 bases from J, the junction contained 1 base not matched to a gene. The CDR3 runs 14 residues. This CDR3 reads CASSLPGGGNTIYF. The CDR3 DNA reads TGTGCCAGCAGTTTACCAGGGGGCGGAAACACCATATATTTT.

The CDR3 is CASSFPQGQGPYEQYF. The CDR3 nucleotides are TGCGCCAGCAGCTTCCCCCAAGGACAGGGACCCTACGAGCAGTACTTC. V is TRBV5-1 and J is TRBJ2-1; 8 nucleotides match TRBD1. The better agreement between TRBJ2-7 and the DNA end casts doubt on the J call. The CDR3 runs to 16 residues. Germline V gene sequence: CDR1 SGHRS, CDR2 YFSETQ.

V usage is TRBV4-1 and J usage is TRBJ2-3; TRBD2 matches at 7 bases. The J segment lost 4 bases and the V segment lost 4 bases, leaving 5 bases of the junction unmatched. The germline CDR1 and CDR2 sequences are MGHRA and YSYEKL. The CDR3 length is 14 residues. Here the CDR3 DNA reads TGCGCCAGCAGCCCGGGCGGGGGTCCAGATACGCAGTATTTT. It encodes CASSPGGGPDTQYF.

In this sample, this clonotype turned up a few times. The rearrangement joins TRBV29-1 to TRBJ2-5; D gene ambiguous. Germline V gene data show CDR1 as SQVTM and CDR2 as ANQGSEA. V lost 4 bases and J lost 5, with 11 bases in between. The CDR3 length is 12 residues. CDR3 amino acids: CSVVPKEETQYF. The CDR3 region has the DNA TGCAGCGTTGTCCCCAAGGAGGAGACCCAGTACTTC. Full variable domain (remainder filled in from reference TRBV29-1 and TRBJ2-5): SAVISQKPSRDICQRGTSLTIQCQVDSQVTMMFWYRQQPGQSLTLIATANQGSEATYESGFVIDKFPISRPNLTFSTLTVSNMSPEDSSIYLCSVVPKEETQYFGPGTRLLVL.

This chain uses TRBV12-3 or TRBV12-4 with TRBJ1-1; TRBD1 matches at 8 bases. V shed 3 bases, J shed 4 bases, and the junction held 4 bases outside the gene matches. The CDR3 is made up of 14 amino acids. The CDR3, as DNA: TGTGCCAGCAGTTTGCCAGGGGGCTTCACTGAAGCTTTCTTT. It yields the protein CASSLPGGFTEAFF.

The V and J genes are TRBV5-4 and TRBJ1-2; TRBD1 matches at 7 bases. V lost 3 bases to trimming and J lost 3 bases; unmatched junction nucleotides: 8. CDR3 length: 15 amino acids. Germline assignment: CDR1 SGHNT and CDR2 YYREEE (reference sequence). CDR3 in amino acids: CASSSPTGTYYGYTF. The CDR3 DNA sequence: TGTGCCAGCAGCTCTCCGACAGGGACATACTATGGCTACACCTTC. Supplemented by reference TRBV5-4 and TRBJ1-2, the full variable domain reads ETGVTQSPTHLIKTRGQQVTLRCSSQSGHNTVSWYQQALGQGPQFIFQYYREEENGRGNFPPRFSGLQFPNYSSELNVNALELDDSALYLCASSSPTGTYYGYTFGSGTRLTVV.

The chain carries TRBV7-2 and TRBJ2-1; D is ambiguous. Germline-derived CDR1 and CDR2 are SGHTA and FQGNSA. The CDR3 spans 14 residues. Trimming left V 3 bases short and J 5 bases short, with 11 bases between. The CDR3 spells CASSLRRSDNEQFF. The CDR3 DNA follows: TGTGCCAGCAGCTTGAGGCGTAGTGACAATGAGCAGTTCTTC.

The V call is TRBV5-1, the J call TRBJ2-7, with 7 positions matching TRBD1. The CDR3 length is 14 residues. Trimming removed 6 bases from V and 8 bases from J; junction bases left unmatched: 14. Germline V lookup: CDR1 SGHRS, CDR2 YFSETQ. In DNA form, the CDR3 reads TGCGCCAGCAATCCCGGGACAGTTCTAAACAAGCAGTACTTC. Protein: CASNPGTVLNKQYF.

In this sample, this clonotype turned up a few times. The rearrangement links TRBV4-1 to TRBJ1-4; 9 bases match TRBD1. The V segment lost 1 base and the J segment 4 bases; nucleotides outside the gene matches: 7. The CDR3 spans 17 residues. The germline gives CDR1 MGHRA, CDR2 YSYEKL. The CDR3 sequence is CASSQGNRGHRNEKLFF. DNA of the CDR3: TGCGCCAGCAGCCAAGGGAACAGGGGGCACCGTAATGAAAAACTGTTTTTT.

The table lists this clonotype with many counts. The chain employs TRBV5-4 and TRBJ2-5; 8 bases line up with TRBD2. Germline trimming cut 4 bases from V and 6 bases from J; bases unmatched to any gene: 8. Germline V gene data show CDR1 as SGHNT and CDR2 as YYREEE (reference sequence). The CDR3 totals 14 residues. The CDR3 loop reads CASSRGGAEQTQYF. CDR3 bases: TGTGCCAGCAGCCGGGGGGGGGCGGAACAGACCCAGTACTTC.

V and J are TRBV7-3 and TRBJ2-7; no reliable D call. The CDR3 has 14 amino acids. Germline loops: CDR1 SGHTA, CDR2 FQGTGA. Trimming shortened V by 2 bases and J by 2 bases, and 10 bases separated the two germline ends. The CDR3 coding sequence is TGTGCCAGCAGCTTAGAGAGAGGAACCTACGAGCAGTACTTC. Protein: CASSLERGTYEQYF.

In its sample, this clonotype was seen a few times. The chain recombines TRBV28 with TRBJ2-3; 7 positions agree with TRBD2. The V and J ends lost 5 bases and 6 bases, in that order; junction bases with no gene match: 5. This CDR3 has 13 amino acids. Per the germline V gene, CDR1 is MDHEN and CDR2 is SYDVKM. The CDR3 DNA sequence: TGTGCCAGCAGTCAAGCGGGGCGGGATACGCAGTATTTT. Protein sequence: CASSQAGRDTQYF.

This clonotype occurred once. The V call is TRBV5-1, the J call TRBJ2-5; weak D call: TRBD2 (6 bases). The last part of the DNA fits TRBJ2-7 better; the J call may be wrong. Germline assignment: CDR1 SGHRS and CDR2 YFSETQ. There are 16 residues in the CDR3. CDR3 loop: CASSLSNGGNPYEQYF. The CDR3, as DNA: TGCGCCAGCAGCTTGTCCAATGGGGGGAACCCCTACGAGCAGTACTTC.

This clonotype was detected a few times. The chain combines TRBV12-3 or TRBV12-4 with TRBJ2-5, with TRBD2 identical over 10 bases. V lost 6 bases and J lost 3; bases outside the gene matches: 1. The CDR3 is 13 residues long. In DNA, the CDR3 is TGTGCCAGCAGAGCGGGGGGGAAAGAGACCCAGTACTTC. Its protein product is CASRAGGKETQYF.

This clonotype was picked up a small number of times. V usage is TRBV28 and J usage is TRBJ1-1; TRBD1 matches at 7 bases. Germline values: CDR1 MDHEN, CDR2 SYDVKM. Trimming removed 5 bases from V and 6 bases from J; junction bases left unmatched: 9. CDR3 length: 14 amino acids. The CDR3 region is CASSPGQAVSEAFF. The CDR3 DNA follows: TGTGCCAGCAGTCCCGGACAGGCAGTATCTGAAGCTTTCTTT.

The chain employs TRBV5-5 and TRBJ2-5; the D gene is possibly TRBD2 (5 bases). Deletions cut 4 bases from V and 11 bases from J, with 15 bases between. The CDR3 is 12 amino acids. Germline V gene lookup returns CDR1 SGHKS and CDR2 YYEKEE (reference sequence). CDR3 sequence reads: CASSRGLGEQYF. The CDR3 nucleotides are TGTGCCAGCAGCCGGGGATTGGGAGAGCAGTACTTC.

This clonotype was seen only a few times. CDR3 loop: CAISESTVNQPQHF. DNA for the CDR3: TGTGCCATCAGTGAGTCGACAGTTAATCAGCCCCAGCATTTT. V and J are TRBV10-3 and TRBJ1-5, with D perhaps matching TRBD1 (5 bases). This CDR3 spans 14 amino acids. Germline assignment: CDR1 ENHRY and CDR2 SYGVKD. Trimming removed 0 bases at V and 4 bases at J, with 7 bases between.